The clone carrying this T cell receptor (beta chain) showed up many times. This specimen belongs to a study of blood T cell repertoires in COVID-19. Study background: Sites across the United States, Italy and Spain contributed samples from acute and convalescent COVID-19. PBMCs, B-cell-depleted T cells, or T cells provided the cDNA or gDNA that made up the material.

In the authors' methods: Researchers report that nucleated cell counts were estimated from reference gene primer amplification. Produced via immunoSEQ multiplex PCR; TCRdb's table is partial and in-frame only. The V and J calls and clone size were taken over from that table, and D and trimming were inferred from the DNA. The sample contains hundreds of thousands of clones, less than 90% of which appear only once. This CDR3 contains 13 residues. Germline V CDR1 and CDR2: GTSNPN, SVGIG (reference sequence). V dropped 0 bases and J dropped 4 bases, with 9 bases sitting between them. The receptor was derived from a woman aged 55-75 years with COVID-19, enrolled during active disease. The chain has TRBV30 and TRBJ1-1; possibly TRBD1 for D (5 bases). The sequenced sample consisted of peripheral blood. The CDR3 reads CAWSVQQGTEAFF. The CDR3 DNA sequence: TGTGCCTGGAGTGTACAGCAGGGCACTGAAGCTTTCTTT.